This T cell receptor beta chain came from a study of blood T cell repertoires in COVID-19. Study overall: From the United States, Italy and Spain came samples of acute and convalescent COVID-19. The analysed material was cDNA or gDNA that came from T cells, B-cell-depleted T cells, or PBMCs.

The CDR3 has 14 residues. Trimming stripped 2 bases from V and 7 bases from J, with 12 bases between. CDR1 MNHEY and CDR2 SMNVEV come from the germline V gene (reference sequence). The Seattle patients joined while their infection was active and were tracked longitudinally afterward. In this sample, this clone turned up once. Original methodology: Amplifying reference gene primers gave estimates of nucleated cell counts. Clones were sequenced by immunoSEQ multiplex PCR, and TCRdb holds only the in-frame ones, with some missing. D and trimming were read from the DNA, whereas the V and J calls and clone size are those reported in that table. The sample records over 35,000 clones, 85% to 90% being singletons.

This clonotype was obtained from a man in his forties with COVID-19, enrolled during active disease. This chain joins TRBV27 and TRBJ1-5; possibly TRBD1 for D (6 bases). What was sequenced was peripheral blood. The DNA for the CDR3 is TGTGCCAGCAGTTTACAGGGGTACGCGCAGCCCCAGCATTTT. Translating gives CASSLQGYAQPQHF.